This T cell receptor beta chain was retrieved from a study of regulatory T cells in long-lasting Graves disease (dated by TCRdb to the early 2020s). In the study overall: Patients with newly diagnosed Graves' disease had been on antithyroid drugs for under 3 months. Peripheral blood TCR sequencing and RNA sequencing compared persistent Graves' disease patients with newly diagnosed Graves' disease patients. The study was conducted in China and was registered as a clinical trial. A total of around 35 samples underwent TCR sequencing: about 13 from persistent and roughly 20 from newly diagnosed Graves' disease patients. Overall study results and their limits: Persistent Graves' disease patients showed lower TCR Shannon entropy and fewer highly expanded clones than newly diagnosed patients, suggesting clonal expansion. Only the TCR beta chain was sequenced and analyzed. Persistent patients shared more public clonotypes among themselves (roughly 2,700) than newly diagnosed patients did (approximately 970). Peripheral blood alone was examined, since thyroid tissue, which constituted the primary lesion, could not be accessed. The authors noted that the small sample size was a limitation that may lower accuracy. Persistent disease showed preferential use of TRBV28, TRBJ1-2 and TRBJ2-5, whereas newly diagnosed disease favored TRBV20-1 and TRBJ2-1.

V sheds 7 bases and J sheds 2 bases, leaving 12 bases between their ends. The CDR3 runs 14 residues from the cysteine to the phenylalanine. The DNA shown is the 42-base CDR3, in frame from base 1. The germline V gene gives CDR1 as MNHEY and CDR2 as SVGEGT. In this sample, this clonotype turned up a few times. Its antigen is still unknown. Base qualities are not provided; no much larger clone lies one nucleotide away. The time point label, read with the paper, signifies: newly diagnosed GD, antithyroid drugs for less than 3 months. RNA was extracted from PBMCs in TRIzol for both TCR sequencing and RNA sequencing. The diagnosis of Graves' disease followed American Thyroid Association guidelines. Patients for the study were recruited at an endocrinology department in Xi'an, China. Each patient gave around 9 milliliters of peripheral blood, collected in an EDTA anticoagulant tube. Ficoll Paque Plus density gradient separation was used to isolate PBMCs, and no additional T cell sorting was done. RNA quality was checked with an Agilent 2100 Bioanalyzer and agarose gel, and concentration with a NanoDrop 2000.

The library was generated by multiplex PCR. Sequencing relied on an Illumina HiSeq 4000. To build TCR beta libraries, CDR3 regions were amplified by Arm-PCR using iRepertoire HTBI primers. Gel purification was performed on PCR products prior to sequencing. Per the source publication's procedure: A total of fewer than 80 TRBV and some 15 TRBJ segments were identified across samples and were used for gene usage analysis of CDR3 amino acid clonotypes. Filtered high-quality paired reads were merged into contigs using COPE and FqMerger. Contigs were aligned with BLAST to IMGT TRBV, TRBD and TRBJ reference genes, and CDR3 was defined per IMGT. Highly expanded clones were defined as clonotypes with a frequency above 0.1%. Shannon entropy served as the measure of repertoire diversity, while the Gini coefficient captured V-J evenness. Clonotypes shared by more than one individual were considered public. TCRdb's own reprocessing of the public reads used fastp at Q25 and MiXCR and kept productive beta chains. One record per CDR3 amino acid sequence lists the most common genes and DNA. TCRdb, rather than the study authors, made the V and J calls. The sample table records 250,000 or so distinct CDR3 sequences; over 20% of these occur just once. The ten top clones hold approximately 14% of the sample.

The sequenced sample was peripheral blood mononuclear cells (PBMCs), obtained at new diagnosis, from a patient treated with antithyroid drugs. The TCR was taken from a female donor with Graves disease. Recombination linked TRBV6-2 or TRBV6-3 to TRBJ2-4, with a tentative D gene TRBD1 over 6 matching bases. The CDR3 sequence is CASTSQGSKNIQYF. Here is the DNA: TGTGCCAGCACTTCGCAGGGGTCCAAAAACATTCAGTACTTC.